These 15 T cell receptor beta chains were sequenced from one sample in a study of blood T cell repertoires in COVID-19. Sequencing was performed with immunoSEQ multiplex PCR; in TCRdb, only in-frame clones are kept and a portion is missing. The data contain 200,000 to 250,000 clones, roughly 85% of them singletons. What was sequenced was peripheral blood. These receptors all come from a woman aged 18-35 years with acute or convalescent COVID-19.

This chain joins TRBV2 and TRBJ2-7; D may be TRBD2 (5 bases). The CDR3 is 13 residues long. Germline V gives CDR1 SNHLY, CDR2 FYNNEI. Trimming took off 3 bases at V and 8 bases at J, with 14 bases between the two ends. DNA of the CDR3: TGTGCCAGCAGTGATATCTTTGGGAGTAAGCAGTACTTC. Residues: CASSDIFGSKQYF.

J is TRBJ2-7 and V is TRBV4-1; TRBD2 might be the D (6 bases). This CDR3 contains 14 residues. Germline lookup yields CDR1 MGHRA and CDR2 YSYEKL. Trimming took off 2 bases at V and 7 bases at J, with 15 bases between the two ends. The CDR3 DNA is TGCGCCAGCAGCCAATTCCAGGGAGGAGAAGAGCAGTACTTC. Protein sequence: CASSQFQGGEEQYF.

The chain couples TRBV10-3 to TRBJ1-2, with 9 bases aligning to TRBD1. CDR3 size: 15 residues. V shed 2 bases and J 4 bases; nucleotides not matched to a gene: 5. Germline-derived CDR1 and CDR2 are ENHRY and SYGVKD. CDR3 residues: CAISEGQGSSYGYTF. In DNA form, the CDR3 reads TGTGCCATCAGTGAGGGACAGGGGAGCAGCTATGGCTACACCTTC.

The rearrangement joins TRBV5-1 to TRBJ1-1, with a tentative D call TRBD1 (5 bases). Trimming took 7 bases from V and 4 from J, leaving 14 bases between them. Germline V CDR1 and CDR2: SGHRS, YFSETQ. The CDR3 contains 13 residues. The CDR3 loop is CASGWGGITEAFF. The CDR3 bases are TGCGCCAGCGGGTGGGGGGGTATCACTGAAGCTTTCTTT.

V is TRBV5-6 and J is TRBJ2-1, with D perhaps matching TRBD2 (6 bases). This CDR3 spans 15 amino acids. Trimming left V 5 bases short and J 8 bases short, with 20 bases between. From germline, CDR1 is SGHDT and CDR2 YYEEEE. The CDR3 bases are TGTGCCAGCAGTGGGGGGTACTCCAATGGGGATGAGCAGTTCTTC. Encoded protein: CASSGGYSNGDEQFF.

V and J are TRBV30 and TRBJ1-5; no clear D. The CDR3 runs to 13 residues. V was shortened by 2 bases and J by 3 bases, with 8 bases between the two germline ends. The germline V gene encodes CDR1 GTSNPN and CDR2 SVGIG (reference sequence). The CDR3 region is CAWSRGFNQPQHF. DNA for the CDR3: TGTGCCTGGAGTCGCGGGTTCAATCAGCCCCAGCATTTT.

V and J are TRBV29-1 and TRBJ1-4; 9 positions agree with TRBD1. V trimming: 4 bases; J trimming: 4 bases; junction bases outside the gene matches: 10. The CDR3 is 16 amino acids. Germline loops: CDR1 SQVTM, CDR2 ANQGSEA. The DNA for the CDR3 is TGCAGCGTTGTTTCGGAGGGACAGGGAGATAATGAAAAACTGTTTTTT. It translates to CSVVSEGQGDNEKLFF.

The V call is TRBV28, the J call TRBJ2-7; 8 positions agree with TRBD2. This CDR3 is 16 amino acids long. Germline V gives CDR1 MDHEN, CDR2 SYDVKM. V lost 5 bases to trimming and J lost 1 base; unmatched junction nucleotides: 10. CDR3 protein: CASSRGRLAPSYEQYF. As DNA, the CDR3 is TGTGCCAGCAGTCGCGGTCGACTAGCGCCTTCCTACGAGCAGTACTTC.

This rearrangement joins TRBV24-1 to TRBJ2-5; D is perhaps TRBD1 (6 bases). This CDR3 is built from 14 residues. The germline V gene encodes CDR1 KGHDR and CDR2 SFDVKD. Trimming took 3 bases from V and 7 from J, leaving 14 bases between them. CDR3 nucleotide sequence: TGTGCCACCAGTGATGGGGACCAAGGGGGGACCCAGTACTTC. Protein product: CATSDGDQGGTQYF.

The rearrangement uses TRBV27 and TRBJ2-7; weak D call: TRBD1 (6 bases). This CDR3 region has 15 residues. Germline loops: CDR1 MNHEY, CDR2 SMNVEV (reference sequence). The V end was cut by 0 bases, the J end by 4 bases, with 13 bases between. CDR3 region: CASSLSSGDPYEQYF. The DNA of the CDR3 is TGTGCCAGCAGTTTATCATCAGGGGACCCTTACGAGCAGTACTTC.

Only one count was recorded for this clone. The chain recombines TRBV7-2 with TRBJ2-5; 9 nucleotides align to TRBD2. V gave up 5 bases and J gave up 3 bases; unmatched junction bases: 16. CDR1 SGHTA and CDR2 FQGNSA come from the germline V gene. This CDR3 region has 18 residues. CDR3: CASSRKAAGGLGEETQYF. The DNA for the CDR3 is TGTGCCAGCAGCCGGAAGGCGGCGGGAGGGCTGGGTGAAGAGACCCAGTACTTC.

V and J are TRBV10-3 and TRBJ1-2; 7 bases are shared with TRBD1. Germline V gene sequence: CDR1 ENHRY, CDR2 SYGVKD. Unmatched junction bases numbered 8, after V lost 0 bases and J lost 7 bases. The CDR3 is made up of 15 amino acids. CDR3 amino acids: CAISESGRGPGGYTF. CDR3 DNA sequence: TGTGCCATCAGTGAGTCGGGTAGGGGGCCAGGTGGCTACACCTTC.

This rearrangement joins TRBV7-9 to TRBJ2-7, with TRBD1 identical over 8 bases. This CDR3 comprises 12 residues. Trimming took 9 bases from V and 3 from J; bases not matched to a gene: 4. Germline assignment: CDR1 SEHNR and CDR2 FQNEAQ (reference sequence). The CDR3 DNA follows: TGTGCCAGACAGGGGGGCGTCTACGAGCAGTACTTC. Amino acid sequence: CARQGGVYEQYF.

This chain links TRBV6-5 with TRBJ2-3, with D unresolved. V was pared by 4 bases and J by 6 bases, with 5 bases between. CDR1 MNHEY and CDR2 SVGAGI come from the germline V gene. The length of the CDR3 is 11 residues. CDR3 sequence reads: CASSLLDTQYF. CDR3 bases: TGTGCCAGCAGTTTATTGGATACGCAGTATTTT.

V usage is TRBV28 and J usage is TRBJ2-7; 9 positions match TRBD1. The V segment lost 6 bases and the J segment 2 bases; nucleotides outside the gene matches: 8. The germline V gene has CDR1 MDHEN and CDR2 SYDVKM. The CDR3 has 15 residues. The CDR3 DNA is TGTGCCAGCAGGACTCCGGGACAGGGAACCTACGAGCAGTACTTC. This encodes CASRTPGQGTYEQYF. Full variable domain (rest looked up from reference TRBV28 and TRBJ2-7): DVKVTQSSRYLVKRTGEKVFLECVQDMDHENMFWYRQDPGLGLRLIYFSYDVKMKEKGDIPEGYSVSREKKERFSLILESASTNQTSMYLCASRTPGQGTYEQYFGPGTRLTVT.